This is a list of T cell receptor beta chains from one sample in a study of T-cell memory formation after mild COVID-19. In TCRdb, the 5' RACE reads were re-called with MiXCR into one record per CDR3 protein. The sample comprises 250,000 to 300,000 distinct CDR3 sequences, 15% to 20% of which are singletons, and about a fifth rests with the top ten. The material sequenced was PBMCs or a T cell subset sorted from them (not recorded which). The receptors shown here come from a man younger than 35 who had mild COVID-19 (a few samples of this study predate the infection). Cell type and time point are not known. Both conserved end residues are part of each CDR3. Each record gives: D gene, J gene, clone size, V gene, CDR3 DNA, CDR3 protein. A D gene is named only where the DNA matches it firmly. Clone sizes are given selectively: once, few, many, or a class where the clone is expanded.

d_call: -
j_call: TRBJ1-2
clone_size: once
v_call: TRBV29-1
cdr3_nt: TGCAGCTCCGATTACCCACCCCACTATGGCTACACCTTC
cdr3_aa: CSSDYPPHYGYTF

d_call: TRBD1
j_call: TRBJ1-2
clone_size: -
v_call: TRBV12-3/TRBV12-4
cdr3_nt: TGTGCCAGCAGCTTGCGGACAGGGGCGACCTATGGCTACACCTTC
cdr3_aa: CASSLRTGATYGYTF

d_call: TRBD1
j_call: TRBJ1-5
clone_size: few
v_call: TRBV7-6
cdr3_nt: TGTGCCAGCAGCTTACATACAGGGGGGTATAGCAATCAGCCCCAGCATTTT
cdr3_aa: CASSLHTGGYSNQPQHF

d_call: -
j_call: TRBJ1-2
clone_size: few
v_call: TRBV25-1
cdr3_nt: TGTGCCAGCCGGGGACACGGAGTTGCGTATGGCTACACCTTC
cdr3_aa: CASRGHGVAYGYTF

d_call: -
j_call: TRBJ2-7
clone_size: -
v_call: TRBV7-9
cdr3_nt: TGTGCCAGCAGCTCCCACCGCCTGCCGGGGGATGGATACGAGCAGTACTTC
cdr3_aa: CASSSHRLPGDGYEQYF

d_call: TRBD1
j_call: TRBJ1-1
clone_size: -
v_call: TRBV11-2
cdr3_nt: TGTGCCAGCAGCTATATATACAGGGGATTGACTGAAGCTTTCTTT
cdr3_aa: CASSYIYRGLTEAFF

d_call: TRBD1
j_call: TRBJ1-4
clone_size: -
v_call: TRBV18
cdr3_nt: TGTGCCAGCTCACCGGGACAGGTCTCCGAAAAACTGTTTTTT
cdr3_aa: CASSPGQVSEKLFF

d_call: -
j_call: TRBJ2-3
clone_size: few
v_call: TRBV7-3
cdr3_nt: TGTGCCAGCAGCCCAGTCGGGGCTAGCACAGATACGCAGTATTTT
cdr3_aa: CASSPVGASTDTQYF

d_call: -
j_call: TRBJ2-1
clone_size: once
v_call: TRBV5-4
cdr3_nt: TGTGCCAGCAGCCTTATAGGCGATGAGCAGTTCTTC
cdr3_aa: CASSLIGDEQFF

d_call: -
j_call: TRBJ2-3
clone_size: few
v_call: TRBV24-1
cdr3_nt: TGTGCCACGGGGATGACCACAGATACGCAGTATTTT
cdr3_aa: CATGMTTDTQYF

d_call: TRBD2
j_call: TRBJ2-3
clone_size: -
v_call: TRBV18
cdr3_nt: TGTGCCAGCTCACCAAGCCTAGCGGGGAATTCTGATACGCAGTATTTT
cdr3_aa: CASSPSLAGNSDTQYF

d_call: -
j_call: TRBJ2-3
clone_size: few
v_call: TRBV9
cdr3_nt: TGTGCCAGCAGCCCTGATAGAGGGCGCGGCACAGATACGCAGTATTTT
cdr3_aa: CASSPDRGRGTDTQYF

d_call: TRBD2
j_call: TRBJ2-1
clone_size: -
v_call: TRBV27
cdr3_nt: TGTGCCAGCATTATACGGGGGGGGTACAATGAGCAGTTCTTC
cdr3_aa: CASIIRGGYNEQFF

d_call: -
j_call: TRBJ2-1
clone_size: few
v_call: TRBV7-9
cdr3_nt: TGTGCCAGCAGCTTTTCGCGGCACTCCTACAATGAGCAGTTCTTC
cdr3_aa: CASSFSRHSYNEQFF

d_call: -
j_call: TRBJ1-2
clone_size: -
v_call: TRBV2
cdr3_nt: TGTGCCACCGGGGGGGAGCATGGCTACACCTTC
cdr3_aa: CATGGEHGYTF

d_call: TRBD1
j_call: TRBJ2-3
clone_size: -
v_call: TRBV25-1
cdr3_nt: TGTGCCAGCAGTGAATGGAGACAGGGGGACACAGATACGCAGTATTTT
cdr3_aa: CASSEWRQGDTDTQYF

d_call: TRBD1
j_call: TRBJ2-5
clone_size: -
v_call: TRBV9
cdr3_nt: TGTGCCAGCAGCGTAGGGTCCCAAGACAGGGGCCAAGAGACCCAGTACTTC
cdr3_aa: CASSVGSQDRGQETQYF

d_call: TRBD2
j_call: TRBJ2-1
clone_size: -
v_call: TRBV4-2
cdr3_nt: TGTGCCAGCAGCCCCCTGATAGCGGGGTACGACAATGAGCAGTTCTTC
cdr3_aa: CASSPLIAGYDNEQFF

d_call: TRBD2
j_call: TRBJ2-4
clone_size: few
v_call: TRBV20-1
cdr3_nt: TGCAGTGCTACTAGCGGGGGGGCCCGGAACATTCAGTACTTC
cdr3_aa: CSATSGGARNIQYF

d_call: TRBD1
j_call: TRBJ2-7
clone_size: -
v_call: TRBV4-3
cdr3_nt: TGCGCCAGCAGCCACCGCCCGAGGGGGCAGGACGAGCAGTACTTC
cdr3_aa: CASSHRPRGQDEQYF

d_call: TRBD1
j_call: TRBJ1-1
clone_size: many
v_call: TRBV5-1
cdr3_nt: TGCGCCAGCAGCTCACGACAGGGAATGAACACTGAAGCTTTCTTT
cdr3_aa: CASSSRQGMNTEAFF

d_call: -
j_call: TRBJ1-1
clone_size: -
v_call: TRBV18
cdr3_nt: TGTGCCAGCTCACCAAATGAGGGGGGGCGCATCACTGAAGCTTTCTTT
cdr3_aa: CASSPNEGGRITEAFF

d_call: -
j_call: TRBJ2-3
clone_size: medium-sized
v_call: TRBV7-2
cdr3_nt: TGTGCCAGCAGCTCGACCAGGGTCGGAGATACGCAGTATTTT
cdr3_aa: CASSSTRVGDTQYF

d_call: TRBD1
j_call: TRBJ1-2
clone_size: few
v_call: TRBV15
cdr3_nt: TGTGCCACCAGCAGAGACACCGACAGGGGTGGCTACACCTTC
cdr3_aa: CATSRDTDRGGYTF

d_call: -
j_call: TRBJ1-2
clone_size: -
v_call: TRBV5-5
cdr3_nt: TGTGCCAGCAGCTTGTATTCTTCTGGGGGCTATGGCTACACCTTC
cdr3_aa: CASSLYSSGGYGYTF

d_call: -
j_call: TRBJ1-5
clone_size: few
v_call: TRBV12-3/TRBV12-4
cdr3_nt: TGTGCCAGCAGCCCGGGGACTGCGAACAATCAGCCCCAGCATTTT
cdr3_aa: CASSPGTANNQPQHF

d_call: TRBD1
j_call: TRBJ1-1
clone_size: few
v_call: TRBV2
cdr3_nt: TGTGCCAGCGGGACAGGAATGAACACTGAAGCTTTCTTT
cdr3_aa: CASGTGMNTEAFF

d_call: -
j_call: TRBJ1-1
clone_size: many
v_call: TRBV4-1
cdr3_nt: TGCGCCAGCAGCCAACAGCTCCGGGACACTGAAGCTTTCTTT
cdr3_aa: CASSQQLRDTEAFF